The 3 T cell receptor beta chains in this list originate from one sample, sequenced in a study of blood T cell repertoires in COVID-19. Here immunoSEQ multiplex PCR was the method, and the copy in TCRdb shows in-frame clones only, minus some. The table lists hundreds of thousands of clones, 87% of them singletons. The sequencing sample was made of peripheral blood. The receptors were gathered from a woman aged 45-60 years with COVID-19, enrolled during active disease.

This clone was detected only once. The rearrangement joins TRBV30 to TRBJ1-1, with D unresolved. The CDR3 loop spans 14 amino acids. Germline V gene lookup returns CDR1 GTSNPN and CDR2 SVGIG (reference sequence). V dropped 4 bases and J dropped 2 bases, with 14 bases sitting between them. Written as DNA, the CDR3 is TGTGCCTGGACCCCCACGAGGGCCAACACTGAAGCTTTCTTT. Its protein is CAWTPTRANTEAFF.

The V gene is TRBV7-3, the J gene TRBJ2-7; 8 bases fit TRBD1. V lost 4 bases and J lost 0; bases outside the gene matches: 8. Germline values: CDR1 SGHTA, CDR2 FQGTGA. The CDR3 has 16 amino acids. CDR3 sequence reads: CASSSAGTGLSYEQYF. The CDR3 DNA follows: TGTGCCAGCAGCTCCGCCGGGACAGGCCTCTCCTACGAGCAGTACTTC.

This rearrangement joins TRBV30 to TRBJ2-2; D is ambiguous. The germline V and J ends were trimmed by 1 base and 1 base, with 10 bases remaining between them. The CDR3 extends over 15 amino acids. Per germline, CDR1 GTSNPN and CDR2 SVGIG (reference sequence). Here the CDR3 reads CAWSAPDKNTGELFF. DNA for the CDR3: TGTGCCTGGAGTGCACCAGACAAGAACACCGGGGAGCTGTTTTTT.